One sample yielded the 31 T cell receptor beta chains listed below, sequenced in a study of technical replicates of blood from a handful of donors. The table came from immunoSEQ multiplex PCR; TCRdb's copy has only in-frame clones and leaves some out. The sample lists fewer than 85,000 clones, around 94% occurring once. Specimen: T cells isolated from PBMCs. The source is a human donor in good health.

For this clone: The DNA is omitted, as the CDR3 cannot be located on it reliably, and the CDR3 follows TCRdb's listing. This sequence joins TRBV28 and TRBJ2-1; TRBD1 was called by the table and not checked on the DNA. The CDR3 totals 14 residues, both ends included. Germline V gene data show CDR1 as MDHEN and CDR2 as SYDVKM. The CDR3 sequence: CASSSSTGWDEQFF.

This clone was seen a few times. Here the CDR3 DNA reads TGCGCCAGCAGCTACGTCGGTGAAAAACTGTTTTTT. Residues: CASSYVGEKLFF. The rearrangement joins TRBV4-1 to TRBJ1-4, with D uncertain. The CDR3 has 12 residues. CDR1 MGHRA and CDR2 YSYEKL come from the germline V gene. V shed 5 bases and J shed 7 bases, with 8 bases lying between them.

This chain links TRBV29-1 with TRBJ1-4; TRBD1 might be the D (6 bases). The germline gives CDR1 SQVTM, CDR2 ANQGSEA. This CDR3 spans 18 amino acids. The V gene lost 7 bases and the J gene lost 0 bases, with 24 bases spanning the gap. In DNA, the CDR3 is TGCAGCGCCCGCGGGGGGCGGGACACCGTTGCAACTAATGAAAAACTGTTTTTT. It yields the protein CSARGGRDTVATNEKLFF.

CDR3 sequence reads: CASSPHRGQPQHF. The CDR3 bases are TGTGCCAGTAGTCCGCACAGGGGACAGCCCCAGCATTTT. This chain links TRBV19 with TRBJ1-5, with 7 positions matching TRBD1. The germline CDR1 and CDR2 sequences are LNHDA and SQIVND (reference sequence). The CDR3 runs to 13 residues. The trim removed 5 bases at V and 7 bases at J, leaving 5 bases unmatched.

The rearrangement links TRBV7-2 to TRBJ1-2; D remains unclear. In germline, CDR1 is SGHTA, CDR2 FQGNSA. This CDR3 spans 14 amino acids. The V gene lost 2 bases and the J gene lost 2 bases, with 9 bases spanning the gap. The CDR3 nucleotides read TGTGCCAGCAGCTTAACTGCGGTAAACTATGGCTACACCTTC. Protein sequence: CASSLTAVNYGYTF.

The chain recombines TRBV19 with TRBJ2-1; 8 positions agree with TRBD1. The CDR3 extends over 15 amino acids. Germline V gene lookup returns CDR1 LNHDA and CDR2 SQIVND (reference sequence). Trimming took 5 bases from V and 0 from J; bases not matched to a gene: 3. CDR3 nucleotides: TGTGCCAGTAGTCCCACAGGGGGCTCCTACAATGAGCAGTTCTTC. Translated: CASSPTGGSYNEQFF.

The chain employs TRBV7-9 and TRBJ2-1; D is perhaps TRBD1 (6 bases). CDR1 is SEHNR, CDR2 FQNEAQ, per germline (reference sequence). Trimming removed 6 bases at V and 9 bases at J, with 24 bases between. The CDR3 contains 16 residues. The CDR3 sequence: CASSPTGTIMWSEQFF. The CDR3 nucleotides are TGTGCCAGCAGTCCAACCGGGACAATTATGTGGAGTGAGCAGTTCTTC.

The chain uses TRBV4-1 and TRBJ2-1; 9 bases are a match to TRBD2. Germline CDR1 is MGHRA and CDR2 is YSYEKL. J lost 3 bases, V lost 0 bases, and 12 bases had no gene match. This CDR3 has 19 amino acids. CDR3 sequence: CASSQDPIPGTSSYNEQFF. DNA for the CDR3: TGCGCCAGCAGCCAAGATCCTATCCCCGGGACTAGCAGCTACAATGAGCAGTTCTTC.

J is TRBJ2-5 and V is TRBV28; possibly TRBD2 for D (6 bases). The CDR3 contains 13 residues. CDR1 is MDHEN and CDR2 is SYDVKM in the germline V gene. V lost 3 bases, J lost 3 bases, and 8 bases lay in between. For the CDR3, the DNA is TGTGCCAGCAGTTTGACGGGAGAAGAGACCCAGTACTTC. Amino acid sequence: CASSLTGEETQYF. The whole variable domain, remainder taken from reference TRBV28 and TRBJ2-5, is DVKVTQSSRYLVKRTGEKVFLECVQDMDHENMFWYRQDPGLGLRLIYFSYDVKMKEKGDIPEGYSVSREKKERFSLILESASTNQTSMYLCASSLTGEETQYFGPGTRLLVL.

Remarks on this clone: One junction end disagrees with the germline gene, perhaps due to a read error. The J gene is TRBJ2-1, the V gene TRBV7-7; 12 nucleotides align to TRBD2. The CDR3 has 15 residues. CDR1 SSHAT and CDR2 FNYEAQ come from the germline V gene (reference sequence). This CDR3 is CASSLTGLAGVLQFF. The CDR3 DNA is TGTGCTAGCAGCTTAACGGGACTAGCGGGCGTTTTGCAGTTCTTC.

This clone appeared once. The genes are TRBV11-2 and TRBJ2-1; D might be TRBD2 (5 bases). The CDR3 is 15 amino acids. Germline V gene lookup returns CDR1 SGHAT and CDR2 FQNNGV. Deletions cut 0 bases from V and 0 bases from J, with 6 bases between. The CDR3 reads CASSLEGSSYNEQFF. The CDR3 nucleotides read TGTGCCAGCAGCTTAGAAGGGAGCTCCTACAATGAGCAGTTCTTC.

V usage is TRBV5-1 and J usage is TRBJ2-7, with D tentatively TRBD2 (7 bases). From germline, CDR1 is SGHRS and CDR2 YFSETQ. V was trimmed by 0 bases and J by 0 bases, leaving 13 bases between them. This CDR3 spans 16 amino acids. In nucleotides, the CDR3 is TGCGCCAGCAGCTTGGGGGGGGGCAGGAGCTCCTACGAGCAGTACTTC. As protein: CASSLGGGRSSYEQYF.

The V gene is TRBV28, the J gene TRBJ1-3; D ambiguous. The CDR3 spans 15 residues. The V end was cut by 6 bases, the J end by 0 bases, with 12 bases between. Germline V lookup: CDR1 MDHEN, CDR2 SYDVKM. CDR3 region: CASRLYPSSGNTIYF. The CDR3 region has the DNA TGTGCCAGCAGACTTTACCCGAGCTCTGGAAACACCATATATTTT.

This clone came up once. The V gene is TRBV5-1, the J gene TRBJ2-6; no clear D gene. Per germline, CDR1 SGHRS and CDR2 YFSETQ. Trimming stripped 4 bases from V and 0 bases from J, with 14 bases between. The CDR3 contains 17 residues. CDR3 in amino acids: CASSLYYPSSGANVLTF. The CDR3 nucleotides are TGCGCCAGCAGCCTCTACTACCCCTCCTCTGGGGCCAACGTCCTGACTTTC.

The chain is built from TRBV14 and TRBJ1-5; D is ambiguous. V lost 0 bases to trimming and J lost 1 base, with 7 bases between them. The CDR3 has 15 amino acids. Germline lookup yields CDR1 SGHDN and CDR2 FVKESK. CDR3 in amino acids: CASSQDPRSNQPQHF. The CDR3 DNA reads TGTGCCAGCAGCCAAGATCCCCGGAGCAATCAGCCCCAGCATTTT.

This chain links TRBV4-1 with TRBJ1-5, with TRBD1 matching 7 bases. The CDR3 sequence is 15 residues long. Germline V gene lookup returns CDR1 MGHRA and CDR2 YSYEKL. The V segment lost 4 bases and the J segment 3 bases; nucleotides outside the gene matches: 6. This CDR3 reads CASSPADRDNQPQHF. CDR3 bases: TGCGCCAGCAGCCCGGCCGACAGGGACAATCAGCCCCAGCATTTT.

This chain joins TRBV10-3 and TRBJ1-5, with no clear D. Trimming left V 4 bases short and J 5 bases short, with 9 bases between. Germline CDR1 and CDR2: ENHRY and SYGVKD. The CDR3 covers 13 residues. Written as DNA, the CDR3 is TGTGCCATCAGTGGCGGAGAAGATCAGCCCCAGCATTTT. As protein: CAISGGEDQPQHF.

The CDR3: CASSPTGPGGAQHF. CDR3 bases: TGTGCCAGCAGCCCTACCGGGCCAGGCGGGGCCCAGCATTTT. The gene calls are TRBV7-8 and TRBJ1-5, with no clear D. Germline V gene data show CDR1 as SGHVS and CDR2 as FQNEAQ. The length of the CDR3 is 14 residues. Trimming shortened V by 5 bases and J by 11 bases, and 19 bases separated the two germline ends.

CDR3 DNA sequence: TGTGCCAGCAGTTATATAACAGGGGCCCCGGACTATGGCTACACCTTC. It codes for CASSYITGAPDYGYTF. This chain uses TRBV28 with TRBJ1-2; TRBD1 agrees at 7 bases. CDR1 MDHEN and CDR2 SYDVKM come from the germline V gene. Unmatched junction bases numbered 11, after V lost 4 bases and J lost 3 bases. The CDR3 sequence is 16 residues long.

The gene calls are TRBV29-1 and TRBJ2-5, with a weak D call TRBD1 (5 bases). The length of the CDR3 is 12 residues. The germline V gene encodes CDR1 SQVTM and CDR2 ANQGSEA. V lost 7 bases and J 2 bases, leaving 11 bases between the germline ends. The CDR3 sequence is CSGAGQQETQYF. As DNA, the CDR3 is TGCAGCGGGGCAGGGCAACAAGAGACCCAGTACTTC.

The rearrangement joins TRBV28 to TRBJ2-2, with 9 bases fitting TRBD2. This CDR3 comprises 16 residues. The V gene's germline CDR1 is MDHEN and CDR2 SYDVKM. The V segment lost 6 bases and the J segment 6 bases; nucleotides outside the gene matches: 11. The CDR3 is CASRDRLAARPGELFF. The CDR3 region has the DNA TGTGCCAGCAGAGATCGACTAGCGGCTAGACCCGGGGAGCTGTTTTTT.

This rearrangement joins TRBV15 to TRBJ1-5; tentatively, D is TRBD1 (6 bases). The germline CDR1 and CDR2 sequences are LNHNV and YYDKDF (reference sequence). Trimming cost V 1 base and J 5 bases, with 9 bases left between them. The CDR3 is 14 amino acids. CDR3 region: CATSRGTVYQPQHF. The DNA of the CDR3 is TGTGCCACCAGCAGAGGGACAGTCTATCAGCCCCAGCATTTT.

This sequence joins TRBV19 and TRBJ1-5; 7 bases fit TRBD1. Germline loops: CDR1 LNHDA, CDR2 SQIVND (reference sequence). V gave up 5 bases and J gave up 2 bases; unmatched junction bases: 12. The CDR3 covers 17 residues. CDR3 bases: TGTGCCAGTAGTGGATTGACAGGGAGTGGCGGCAATCAGCCCCAGCATTTT. Protein: CASSGLTGSGGNQPQHF.

This rearrangement joins TRBV29-1 to TRBJ2-1; D perhaps matches TRBD1 (6 bases). Germline V lookup: CDR1 SQVTM, CDR2 ANQGSEA. Trimming took 7 bases from V and 10 from J, leaving 17 bases between them. The CDR3 runs 12 residues. The CDR3 region is CSADTGSWEQFF. CDR3 in DNA: TGCAGCGCCGATACAGGGTCTTGGGAGCAGTTCTTC.

The chain links TRBV19 to TRBJ2-7; TRBD1 aligns across 9 bases. CDR1 is LNHDA, CDR2 SQIVND, per germline (reference sequence). The CDR3 has 14 amino acids. Unmatched junction bases numbered 6, after V lost 2 bases and J lost 7 bases. The CDR3 DNA reads as TGTGCCAGTAGTATAAAACAGGGGGCTGGAGAGCAGTACTTC. Translation gives CASSIKQGAGEQYF.

The V gene is TRBV11-2, the J gene TRBJ1-6, with TRBD1 identical over 10 bases. Per the germline V gene, CDR1 is SGHAT and CDR2 is FQNNGV. The V segment lost 4 bases and the J segment 8 bases; nucleotides outside the gene matches: 8. The CDR3 has 16 amino acids. The CDR3: CASSSGTGVRYSPLHF. The CDR3 nucleotides are TGTGCCAGCAGCTCGGGGACAGGGGTACGGTATTCACCCCTCCACTTT.

This clone appeared once. V and J are TRBV19 and TRBJ2-5, with 8 nucleotides matching TRBD2. The V gene's germline CDR1 is LNHDA and CDR2 SQIVND (reference sequence). Trimming cost V 3 bases and J 2 bases; bases outside gene matches: 14. This CDR3 is 18 amino acids long. The CDR3 loop is CASSIRGLLAEIQETQYF. CDR3 DNA sequence: TGTGCCAGTAGTATTAGGGGATTACTAGCGGAGATACAAGAGACCCAGTACTTC.

The V call is TRBV28, the J call TRBJ2-7, with TRBD1 identical over 9 bases. This CDR3 spans 15 amino acids. Per the germline V gene, CDR1 is MDHEN and CDR2 is SYDVKM. After removal of 5 bases from V and 1 base from J, the junction contained 6 bases not matched to a gene. The CDR3 coding sequence is TGTGCCAGCAGTACCCCGGGACAGGGATCCTACGAGCAGTACTTC. Protein: CASSTPGQGSYEQYF. The complete variable domain, with remaining parts taken from reference TRBV28 and TRBJ2-7, reads DVKVTQSSRYLVKRTGEKVFLECVQDMDHENMFWYRQDPGLGLRLIYFSYDVKMKEKGDIPEGYSVSREKKERFSLILESASTNQTSMYLCASSTPGQGSYEQYFGPGTRLTVT.

The CDR3 region has the DNA TGCGCCAGCAGCTTGGGACAGAGATCCTACGAGCAGTACTTC. This gives the protein CASSLGQRSYEQYF. This chain uses TRBV5-1 with TRBJ2-7; D is possibly TRBD1 (5 bases). Trimming took off 0 bases at V and 1 base at J, with 8 bases between the two ends. CDR3 length: 14 amino acids. Germline V gene sequence: CDR1 SGHRS, CDR2 YFSETQ.

The chain recombines TRBV19 with TRBJ2-1, with a possible D match to TRBD2 (6 bases). V lost 7 bases and J 2 bases, leaving 21 bases between the germline ends. In germline, CDR1 is LNHDA, CDR2 SQIVND (reference sequence). CDR3 size: 17 residues. As DNA, the CDR3 is TGTGCCAGTACGGTTGAGGGGCCCGGGGAGGCCTACAATGAGCAGTTCTTC. Translated: CASTVEGPGEAYNEQFF. Combining the CDR3 with reference TRBV19 and TRBJ2-1 gives the whole variable domain DGGITQSPKYLFRKEGQNVTLSCEQNLNHDAMYWYRQDPGQGLRLIYYSQIVNDFQKGDIAEGYSVSREKKESFPLTVTSAQKNPTAFYLCASTVEGPGEAYNEQFFGPGTRLTVL.

V and J are TRBV5-1 and TRBJ2-2; the D is unclear. In germline, CDR1 is SGHRS, CDR2 YFSETQ. Trimming took 2 bases from V and 5 from J, leaving 13 bases between them. CDR3 length equals 15 residues. DNA for the CDR3: TGCGCCAGCAGCTTATCGCCTTCAGGAACCGGGGAGCTGTTTTTT. Protein product: CASSLSPSGTGELFF.